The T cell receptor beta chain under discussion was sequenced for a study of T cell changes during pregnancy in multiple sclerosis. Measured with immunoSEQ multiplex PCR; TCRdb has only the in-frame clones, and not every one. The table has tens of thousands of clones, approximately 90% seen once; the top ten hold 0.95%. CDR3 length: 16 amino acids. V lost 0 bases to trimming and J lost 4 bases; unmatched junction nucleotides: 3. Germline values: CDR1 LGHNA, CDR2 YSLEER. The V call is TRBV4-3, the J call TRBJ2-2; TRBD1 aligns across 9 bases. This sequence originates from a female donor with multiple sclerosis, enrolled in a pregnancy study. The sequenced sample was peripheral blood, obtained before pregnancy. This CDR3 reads CASSQDTGGTTGELFF. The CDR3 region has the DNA TGCGCCAGCAGCCAAGACACAGGGGGCACCACCGGGGAGCTGTTTTTT.